This TCR beta chain comes out of a study of regulatory dendritic cells for organ transplantation. Whole-study results and caveats: Among resting subsets, memory CD8+ cells contained the most alloreactive clonotypes. Mature dendritic cells appeared to drive more memory CD8+ clonal expansion than regulatory ones. Memory T cells were less diverse than naive, with memory CD8+ most oligoclonal.

Here immunoSEQ multiplex PCR was the method, and the copy in TCRdb shows in-frame clones only, minus some. Counted here are about 20,000 clones, under 80% occurring once; the ten biggest clones make up more than 3%. Worth noting for this clone: Its antigen remains unidentified.

Sorted subsets were CFSE-labeled and cultured four to five days with allogeneic dendritic cells. Naive CD45RA+ and memory CD45RO+ CD4+ or CD8+ T cells were FACS-sorted. The CDR3 totals 16 residues. V was cut by 2 bases and J by 0 bases, with 14 bases left in between. Germline V gene lookup returns CDR1 KGHSH and CDR2 LQKENI. The genes are TRBV18 and TRBJ2-7; TRBD1 might be the D (5 bases). Sequencing was performed on memory CD4+ T cells from blood cultured with regulatory dendritic cells. Specified subset: CD45RO+ memory T cells. This sequence was found in a human donor in good health. The CDR3 sequence: CASSPNQAGISYEQYF. The CDR3, as DNA: TGTGCCAGCTCACCAAACCAGGCAGGGATCTCCTACGAGCAGTACTTC.